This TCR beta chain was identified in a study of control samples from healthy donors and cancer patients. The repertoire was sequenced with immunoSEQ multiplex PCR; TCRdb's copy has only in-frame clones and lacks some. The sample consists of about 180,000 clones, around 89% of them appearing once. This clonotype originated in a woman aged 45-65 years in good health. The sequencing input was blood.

The CDR3 coding sequence is TGTGCCAGCAGTTCCTACTATAGCGGGAGTGGCAATGAGCAGTTCTTC. As protein: CASSSYYSGSGNEQFF. The chain is built from TRBV27 and TRBJ2-1, with 9 bases matching TRBD2. After removal of 4 bases from V and 6 bases from J, the junction contained 10 bases not matched to a gene. There are 16 residues in the CDR3. Germline values: CDR1 MNHEY, CDR2 SMNVEV (reference sequence).